The sequence of this T cell receptor (beta chain) was determined in a study of blood T cell repertoires in COVID-19. Study at large: Samples came from the United States, Italy and Spain, spanning acute and convalescent COVID-19. T cells, B-cell-depleted T cells, or PBMCs provided the cDNA or gDNA that served as material.

Here immunoSEQ multiplex PCR was the method, and the copy in TCRdb shows in-frame clones only, minus some. The sample comprises 50,000 to 85,000 clones, about nine tenths of which are singletons, and about 7.3% rests with the top ten. Deletions cut 3 bases from V and 2 bases from J, with 8 bases between. The germline gives CDR1 SGHKS, CDR2 YYEKEE (reference sequence). This CDR3 has 13 amino acids. The rearrangement joins TRBV5-5 to TRBJ1-1; D remains unclear. Sequenced input: peripheral blood. The clonotype was recovered from a human donor in a cohort sampled during active COVID-19. DNA for the CDR3: TGTGCCAGCAGCTGGTCGGGAAACACTGAAGCTTTCTTT. Protein: CASSWSGNTEAFF.